The next 14 T cell receptor beta chains were all read from a single sample in a study of control samples from healthy donors and cancer patients. Sequenced by immunoSEQ multiplex PCR; TCRdb stores in-frame clones only, minus some. The table includes some 70,000 clones, about 83% detected once. Sequencing input: blood. The source of these receptors is a man in his sixties in good health.

The chain is built from TRBV5-1 and TRBJ2-1; 11 nucleotides agree with TRBD2. CDR1 is SGHRS and CDR2 is YFSETQ in the germline V gene. This CDR3 is built from 16 residues. Unmatched junction bases numbered 13, after V lost 7 bases and J lost 7 bases. This CDR3 is CASRPLGTSGGNEQFF. The CDR3 DNA sequence: TGCGCCAGCCGTCCCTTGGGAACTAGCGGGGGTAATGAGCAGTTCTTC.

V and J are TRBV7-2 and TRBJ1-5; 12 nucleotides line up with TRBD1. The CDR3 loop spans 17 amino acids. The junction had 8 bases not matched to a gene; V was cut back by 6 bases and J by 2 bases. Looked up from germline, CDR1 is SGHTA and CDR2 is FQGNSA. CDR3 sequence: CASRRGQGAPGNQPQHF. The DNA of the CDR3 is TGTGCCAGCAGGAGGGGACAGGGGGCGCCGGGCAATCAGCCCCAGCATTTT.

The V call is TRBV5-4, the J call TRBJ1-6; D possibly corresponds to TRBD1 (6 bases). V gave up 4 bases and J gave up 7 bases, with 9 bases separating them. The germline CDR1 and CDR2 sequences are SGHNT and YYREEE (reference sequence). CDR3 size: 13 residues. CDR3 nucleotide sequence: TGTGCCAGCAGCAGGGACACAAATTCACCCCTCCACTTT. Protein sequence: CASSRDTNSPLHF.

This clone was seen once. The chain combines TRBV7-2 with TRBJ1-5, with 7 positions matching TRBD1. V lost 1 base to trimming and J lost 9 bases; unmatched junction nucleotides: 6. CDR1 and CDR2 (germline): SGHTA, FQGNSA. This CDR3 has 14 residues. CDR3 coding DNA: TGTGCCAGCAGCTTAGTGGGGGGACAGACGCCCCAGCATTTT. Encoded protein: CASSLVGGQTPQHF.

J is TRBJ2-2 and V is TRBV27; TRBD2 aligns across 11 bases. Trimming at V came to 3 bases and at J to 5 bases, leaving 2 bases not matched to a gene. Germline assignment: CDR1 MNHEY and CDR2 SMNVEV (reference sequence). The CDR3 sequence is 15 residues long. CDR3 nucleotide sequence: TGTGCCAGCAGTTTGGGACTAGCGGATACCGGGGAGCTGTTTTTT. Translated: CASSLGLADTGELFF.

The gene calls are TRBV7-2 and TRBJ2-7; 9 nucleotides match TRBD1. CDR3 size: 14 residues. The ends lost 2 bases at V and 4 bases at J; junction bases unmatched: 3. Germline CDR1 SGHTA, CDR2 FQGNSA. This CDR3 is CASSLIQGAYEQYF. In DNA form, the CDR3 reads TGTGCCAGCAGCTTAATACAGGGGGCGTACGAGCAGTACTTC.

This clone came up once. The chain has TRBV18 and TRBJ1-1, with D unclear. There are 15 residues in the CDR3. The germline V gene has CDR1 KGHSH and CDR2 LQKENI. V lost 0 bases to trimming and J lost 5 bases, with 13 bases between them. The CDR3 is CASSPPDRLGTEAFF. CDR3 in DNA: TGTGCCAGCTCACCACCAGATAGGTTGGGGACTGAAGCTTTCTTT.

The chain joins TRBV3-1 (or the pseudogene TRBV3-2) to TRBJ1-4; 8 bases are shared with TRBD1. The germline V gene encodes CDR1 LGHDT and CDR2 YNNKEL (reference sequence). Trimming took 1 base from V and 8 from J; bases not matched to a gene: 9. CDR3 length: 16 amino acids. CDR3 protein: CASSQAPGGLGEKLFF. CDR3 coding DNA: TGTGCCAGCAGCCAAGCCCCAGGGGGCTTAGGCGAAAAACTGTTTTTT.

The chain has TRBV19 and TRBJ2-3; tentative D call: TRBD1 (5 bases). This CDR3 spans 16 amino acids. Germline-derived CDR1 and CDR2 are LNHDA and SQIVND (reference sequence). V lost 5 bases to trimming and J lost 2 bases, with 17 bases between them. CDR3 in DNA: TGTGCCAGTAGTGACAGACTGGGGAAAATCACAGATACGCAGTATTTT. Its protein product is CASSDRLGKITDTQYF.

The chain has TRBV5-1 and TRBJ2-7, with D tentatively TRBD2 (7 bases). Germline-derived CDR1 and CDR2 are SGHRS and YFSETQ. The ends were cut back, 5 bases at V and 8 bases at J, with 20 bases in the middle. CDR3 size: 14 residues. The CDR3 is CASSSQQQGGKQYF. CDR3 nucleotide sequence: TGCGCCAGCAGTTCCCAACAACAGGGAGGGAAGCAGTACTTC. Supplemented by reference TRBV5-1 and TRBJ2-7, the full variable domain reads KAGVTQTPRYLIKTRGQQVTLSCSPISGHRSVSWYQQTPGQGLQFLFEYFSETQRNKGNFPGRFSGRQFSNSRSEMNVSTLELGDSALYLCASSSQQQGGKQYFGPGTRLTVT.

The J gene is TRBJ2-5, the V gene TRBV20-1; 7 nucleotides align to TRBD1. J lost 4 bases, V lost 3 bases, and 5 bases had no gene match. The CDR3 spans 13 residues. Germline lookup yields CDR1 DFQATT and CDR2 SNEGSKA (reference sequence). DNA of the CDR3: TGCAGTGCTAGTAAACAGGGGATAGAGACCCAGTACTTC. Residues: CSASKQGIETQYF.

The chain couples TRBV19 to TRBJ1-1; no clear D. The CDR3 sequence is 13 residues long. The V gene's germline CDR1 is LNHDA and CDR2 SQIVND (reference sequence). Trimming took off 5 bases at V and 1 base at J, with 8 bases between the two ends. CDR3 in amino acids: CASSPRGNTEAFF. The CDR3 bases are TGTGCCAGTAGTCCCCGCGGGAACACTGAAGCTTTCTTT.

This clone was picked up a small number of times. The V gene is TRBV7-6, the J gene TRBJ2-1, with 12 bases lining up with TRBD2. Per the germline V gene, CDR1 is SGHVS and CDR2 is FNYEAQ. The J segment lost 7 bases and the V segment lost 0 bases, leaving 4 bases of the junction unmatched. This CDR3 region has 16 residues. The CDR3 spells CASSLATSGSRNEQFF. The CDR3 DNA follows: TGTGCCAGCAGCTTAGCGACTAGCGGGAGTAGAAATGAGCAGTTCTTC. The full variable domain, in which reference TRBV7-6 and TRBJ2-1 provide the parts outside the CDR3, is GAGVSQSPRYKVTKRGQDVALRCDPISGHVSLYWYRQALGQGPEFLTYFNYEAQQDKSGLPNDRFSAERPEGSISTLTIQRTEQRDSAMYRCASSLATSGSRNEQFFGPGTRLTVL.

V usage is TRBV20-1 and J usage is TRBJ2-7; D not certain. CDR3 length: 14 amino acids. The germline V gene has CDR1 DFQATT and CDR2 SNEGSKA (reference sequence). Trimming took off 3 bases at V and 0 bases at J, with 12 bases between the two ends. As DNA, the CDR3 is TGCAGTGCTAGTCTTTTGCACCACTCCTACGAGCAGTACTTC. Amino acids: CSASLLHHSYEQYF.